Shown below are 11 T cell receptor beta chains from a single sample sequenced in a study of T cells in Graves' hyperthyroidism and ophthalmopathy. Researchers amplified the TCR beta CDR3 regions from RNA transcripts. Initially, a first-round RT-PCR of the TCR CDR3 employed the HTBI primer set. TCRdb re-called the multiplex PCR reads through MiXCR, storing one row per CDR3 protein. Among 500,000 or so distinct CDR3 sequences listed, more than 15% were seen once. The sequencing input was blood. The receptors were sampled from a woman between 18 and 29 years old with Graves' ophthalmopathy.

The chain combines TRBV28 with TRBJ2-7; D tentatively reads TRBD1 or TRBD2 (5 bases each). Germline assignment: CDR1 MDHEN and CDR2 SYDVKM. The CDR3 runs to 14 residues. The V end lost 5 bases, the J end lost 6 bases, and 17 bases lay between the germline ends. This chain's CDR3 is CASSLPGRRCEQYF. The CDR3 bases are TGTGCCAGCAGTCTACCGGGACGGAGATGCGAGCAGTACTTC.

This clonotype was counted many times. J is TRBJ2-5 and V is TRBV12-3 or TRBV12-4; TRBD2 might be the D (6 bases). Trimming pared 6 bases from V and 2 bases from J, leaving 16 bases between. This CDR3 has 15 amino acids. The CDR3 reads CASSPRVGGQETQYF. The CDR3 bases are TGTGCCAGCAGCCCGAGGGTCGGGGGACAAGAGACCCAGTACTTC.

This clonotype was picked up many times. The gene calls are TRBV5-1 and TRBJ2-3; D remains unclear. The ends were cut back, 4 bases at V and 6 bases at J, with 18 bases in the middle. CDR1 and CDR2 (germline): SGHRS, YFSETQ. This CDR3 has 15 residues. The CDR3 DNA follows: TGCGCCAGCAGCGTGAAAACATCCCTTCTTGATACGCAGTATTTT. Translating gives CASSVKTSLLDTQYF.

This clonotype was found many times. CDR3 sequence reads: CASSYRQGSGYTF. The CDR3 region has the DNA TGTGCCAGCAGCTACCGACAGGGGAGCGGCTACACCTTC. The rearrangement joins TRBV12-3 or TRBV12-4 to TRBJ1-2; 8 positions match TRBD1. CDR3 length: 13 amino acids. The junction had 8 bases not matched to a gene; V was cut back by 6 bases and J by 8 bases.

The CDR3 is CASSQRPRDYEQYF. The CDR3 nucleotides are TGTGCCAGCAGCCAACGCCCCAGGGACTACGAGCAGTACTTC. V usage is TRBV3-1 and J usage is TRBJ2-7, with a tentative D call TRBD1 (5 bases). The ends were cut back, 2 bases at V and 3 bases at J, with 11 bases in the middle. The CDR3 runs to 14 residues. Germline-derived CDR1 and CDR2 are LGHDT and YNNKEL (reference sequence).

This clonotype was seen ten or more times. The chain couples TRBV4-1 to TRBJ2-5; 8 nucleotides agree with TRBD1. Germline loops: CDR1 MGHRA, CDR2 YSYEKL. V trimming: 1 base; J trimming: 6 bases; junction bases outside the gene matches: 10. The CDR3 is 16 residues long. Here the CDR3 reads CASSQGADRAQKTQYF. DNA for the CDR3: TGCGCCAGCAGCCAAGGGGCGGACAGGGCGCAAAAGACCCAGTACTTC.

This clonotype has at least ten counts. The chain joins TRBV6-1 to TRBJ1-1, with unresolved D. This CDR3 contains 14 residues. Germline CDR1 and CDR2: MNHNS and SASEGT. With 1 base removed from V and 0 bases from J, the gap between germline ends came to 6 bases. The CDR3 reads CASSEVPVNTEAFF. CDR3 sequence (DNA): TGTGCCAGCAGTGAAGTCCCGGTGAACACTGAAGCTTTCTTT.

The chain recombines TRBV20-1 with TRBJ2-7; tentative D call: TRBD2 (5 bases). Germline CDR1 DFQATT, CDR2 SNEGSKA (reference sequence). V was pared by 3 bases and J by 3 bases, with 12 bases between. The CDR3 consists of 13 residues. The CDR3 region has the DNA TGCAGTGCTAGTCTTGAGAGCGGCTACGAGCAGTACTTC. Its translation: CSASLESGYEQYF.

The rearrangement uses TRBV27 and TRBJ1-5; possible D gene TRBD1, 6 bases. Germline values: CDR1 MNHEY, CDR2 SMNVEV (reference sequence). The length of the CDR3 is 15 residues. V lost 5 bases and J 2 bases, leaving 13 bases between the germline ends. The CDR3 nucleotides are TGTGCCAGCAGTCCCGAGGGGGGAGGCAATCAGCCCCAGCATTTT. It translates to CASSPEGGGNQPQHF.

This clonotype was found once. This chain joins TRBV28 and TRBJ2-1; 9 positions agree with TRBD2. There are 15 residues in the CDR3. Germline loops: CDR1 MDHEN, CDR2 SYDVKM. Unmatched junction bases numbered 11, after V lost 5 bases and J lost 9 bases. The DNA of the CDR3 is TGTGCCAGCAGTGTCGGTGCGGGAGGGCCTTTTGAGCAGTTCTTC. This translates into CASSVGAGGPFEQFF.

This clonotype occurred a few times. The chain has TRBV12-3 or TRBV12-4 and TRBJ2-2; 7 nucleotides match TRBD2. This CDR3 has 15 residues. V trimming: 2 bases; J trimming: 4 bases; junction bases outside the gene matches: 4. CDR3 residues: CASSLKTGGTGELFF. The DNA for the CDR3 is TGTGCCAGCAGTTTAAAGACGGGAGGCACCGGGGAGCTGTTTTTT.